In this sample, the clone carrying this T cell receptor (beta chain) turned up a few times. These data are taken from a study of CD8 T cells in Susac syndrome. Study summary: The Susac syndrome patients that were sequenced included about six with active disease and under 10 in remission.

About 0.5 to 1 ug RNA was reverse transcribed with random hexamers. Amplification of TCR beta CDR3 across 54 Vbeta and 13 Jbeta was performed with immunoSEQ multiplex PCR. TCRdb re-derived calls from the immunoSEQ multiplex PCR reads in MiXCR, one entry per CDR3 protein. The table lists 210,000 or so distinct CDR3 sequences, around 93% of them singletons. TCR beta sequencing covered blood CD8+ and CD4+ T cells. The CDR3 contains 13 residues. The V and J ends lost 4 bases and 7 bases respectively, with 13 bases between them. In germline, CDR1 is SEHNR, CDR2 FQNEAQ (reference sequence). The receptor's source is a human donor with Susac syndrome. This chain uses TRBV7-9 with TRBJ1-1; maybe TRBD1 (6 bases). The sequenced material came from CD4+ T cells from PBMCs. Written as DNA, the CDR3 is TGTGCCAGCAGCTCCTCACAGGGAAGTGAAGCTTTCTTT. This translates into CASSSSQGSEAFF.